What follows are 24 T cell receptor beta chains derived from one specimen sequenced in a study of blood T cells in healthy people across ages. The second PCR ran roughly 7 to 12 cycles with a sample-barcoded 5' primer and J-beta primers. TCRdb reprocessed the 5' RACE reads via MiXCR and lists one record per CDR3 protein. The table includes 720,000 or so distinct CDR3 sequences, around 43% detected once. Sequencing input: blood. The receptors were sampled from a man older than 75 in good health.

The chain has TRBV7-9 and TRBJ1-5; TRBD1 matches at 7 bases. Trimming took 4 bases from V and 6 from J; bases not matched to a gene: 6. Germline V gives CDR1 SEHNR, CDR2 FQNEAQ (reference sequence). The CDR3 length is 14 residues. For the CDR3, the DNA is TGTGCCAGCAGCTCCTCGTCAGGGGGTCAGCCCCAGCATTTT. It codes for CASSSSSGGQPQHF. The entire variable domain, with the rest obtained from reference TRBV7-9 and TRBJ1-5, is as follows: DTGVSQNPRHKITKRGQNVTFRCDPISEHNRLYWYRQTLGQGPEFLTYFQNEAQLEKSRLLSDRFSAERPKGSFSTLEIQRTEQGDSAMYLCASSSSSGGQPQHFGDGTRLSIL.

The J gene is TRBJ1-2, the V gene TRBV20-1; 11 nucleotides agree with TRBD1. This CDR3 has 15 residues. Trimming took 0 bases from V and 8 from J; bases not matched to a gene: 8. Germline loops: CDR1 DFQATT, CDR2 SNEGSKA (reference sequence). In nucleotides, the CDR3 is TGCAGTGCTAGAGAACCGGGACAGGGGGTGTTCGGCTACACCTTC. Translating it yields CSAREPGQGVFGYTF.

A few counts support this clonotype. J is TRBJ2-1 and V is TRBV20-1, with D perhaps TRBD1 (6 bases). Germline V gene data show CDR1 as DFQATT and CDR2 as SNEGSKA (reference sequence). The CDR3 runs to 12 residues. V dropped 3 bases and J dropped 7 bases, with 10 bases sitting between them. The CDR3 loop is CSARARGNEQFF. Here the CDR3 DNA reads TGCAGTGCTAGGGCCAGGGGTAATGAGCAGTTCTTC.

This chain connects TRBV3-1 to TRBJ1-1; D remains ambiguous. This CDR3 has 15 residues. V was shortened by 2 bases and J by 0 bases, with 10 bases between the two germline ends. Germline values: CDR1 LGHDT, CDR2 YNNKEL (reference sequence). The CDR3 reads CASSQRGAMNTEAFF. The CDR3 DNA follows: TGTGCCAGCAGCCAACGGGGTGCTATGAACACTGAAGCTTTCTTT.

The V and J genes are TRBV6-5 and TRBJ2-7, with TRBD2 as a possible D gene (5 bases). This CDR3 region has 14 residues. The germline V and J ends were trimmed by 7 bases and 2 bases, with 15 bases remaining between them. Germline V gene data show CDR1 as MNHEY and CDR2 as SVGAGI. The CDR3 sequence: CASIPRRLAYEQYF. For the CDR3, the DNA is TGTGCCAGCATTCCCCGGAGGTTGGCCTACGAGCAGTACTTC.

The chain uses TRBV4-2 and TRBJ2-7, with TRBD2 identical over 10 bases. V trimming: 1 base; J trimming: 4 bases; junction bases outside the gene matches: 4. Germline values: CDR1 LGHNA, CDR2 YNFKEQ. The CDR3 runs to 15 residues. CDR3 nucleotides: TGTGCCAGCAGCCAAGCTAGCGGGGGAGGATACGAGCAGTACTTC. Translating it yields CASSQASGGGYEQYF.

This clonotype was counted many times. V and J are TRBV18 and TRBJ2-3, with 10 bases aligning to TRBD2. The CDR3 length is 15 residues. Germline assignment: CDR1 KGHSH and CDR2 LQKENI. V was clipped by 4 bases and J by 9 bases; unmatched bases: 10. CDR3 coding DNA: TGTGCCAGCTCACAACGGACTAGCGGAGTGAACACGCAGTATTTT. Encoded protein: CASSQRTSGVNTQYF.

The rearrangement joins TRBV20-1 to TRBJ2-5, with D unclear. V lost 6 bases and J 5 bases, leaving 10 bases between the germline ends. The CDR3 extends over 11 amino acids. Germline-derived CDR1 and CDR2 are DFQATT and SNEGSKA (reference sequence). CDR3 DNA sequence: TGCAGTGCCACGGCCGTGGAGACCCAGTACTTC. Translation gives CSATAVETQYF.

This clonotype was seen a few times. The chain joins TRBV19 to TRBJ2-3, with a tentative D call TRBD2 (6 bases). This CDR3 is 12 amino acids long. V was cut by 4 bases and J by 6 bases, with 8 bases left in between. Germline V gene sequence: CDR1 LNHDA, CDR2 SQIVND (reference sequence). The CDR3 sequence: CASSTRGDTQYF. CDR3 in DNA: TGTGCCAGTAGTACCCGGGGGGATACGCAGTATTTT.

The chain uses TRBV4-3 and TRBJ2-1; maybe TRBD2 (6 bases). Germline V gives CDR1 LGHNA, CDR2 YSLEER. The CDR3 is made up of 16 amino acids. Between the trimmed V and J ends, which lost 2 bases and 2 bases, there was a span of 13 bases. The DNA of the CDR3 is TGCGCCAGCAGCCAAAGTCATGCGGGGACCTACAATGAGCAGTTCTTC. Encoded protein: CASSQSHAGTYNEQFF.

The gene calls are TRBV2 and TRBJ2-7, with TRBD2 matching over 11 bases. With V trimmed by 5 bases and J by 7 bases, 16 bases remained unmatched. There are 17 residues in the CDR3. Germline CDR1 is SNHLY and CDR2 is FYNNEI. CDR3 loop: CASSPRTSGQSYNEQYF. CDR3 coding DNA: TGTGCCAGCAGTCCCCGGACTAGCGGGCAATCCTACAATGAGCAGTACTTC.

The chain joins TRBV7-2 to TRBJ1-2, with a weak D call TRBD1 (5 bases). CDR3 size: 16 residues. Germline CDR1 is SGHTA and CDR2 is FQGNSA. The V end was cut by 7 bases, the J end by 4 bases, with 22 bases between. This chain's CDR3 is CASTGGGKISPYGYTF. The CDR3 DNA sequence: TGTGCCAGCACCGGGGGGGGGAAAATCAGCCCCTATGGCTACACCTTC.

V is TRBV10-3 and J is TRBJ2-1, with TRBD2 matching 14 bases. From germline, CDR1 is ENHRY and CDR2 SYGVKD. V shed 3 bases and J 3 bases; nucleotides not matched to a gene: 7. The CDR3 is 18 residues long. CDR3 in amino acids: CAISEKGLAGASYNEQFF. DNA for the CDR3: TGTGCCATCAGTGAAAAGGGACTAGCGGGAGCAAGCTACAATGAGCAGTTCTTC.

This clonotype showed up just a few times. This sequence joins TRBV5-6 and TRBJ2-6; 8 positions agree with TRBD2. CDR3 length: 19 amino acids. The V segment lost 2 bases and the J segment 0 bases; nucleotides outside the gene matches: 10. Germline assignment: CDR1 SGHDT and CDR2 YYEEEE. The CDR3 protein is CASSLKRLAPNSGANVLTF. The CDR3 DNA follows: TGTGCCAGCAGCTTAAAAAGACTAGCGCCTAACTCTGGGGCCAACGTCCTGACTTTC.

This clonotype has only a few counts. This sequence joins TRBV27 and TRBJ2-4; the match to TRBD1 covers 9 bases. Germline CDR1 reads MNHEY; CDR2 reads SMNVEV (reference sequence). CDR3 length equals 13 residues. After removal of 6 bases from V and 7 bases from J, the junction contained 4 bases not matched to a gene. The CDR3 sequence is CASSLTGGNIQYF. CDR3 DNA sequence: TGTGCCAGCAGCTTAACAGGGGGCAACATTCAGTACTTC.

This clonotype was found a few times. The CDR3 sequence: CASSQDRRNNSPLHF. As DNA, the CDR3 is TGTGCCAGCAGCCAAGACAGAAGAAACAATTCACCCCTCCACTTT. The chain joins TRBV3-1 to TRBJ1-6; D is ambiguous. Germline V gives CDR1 LGHDT, CDR2 YNNKEL (reference sequence). CDR3 length: 15 residues. Trimming took 0 bases from V and 7 from J, leaving 10 bases between them.

This chain links TRBV20-1 with TRBJ1-2; TRBD1 might be the D (5 bases). Between the trimmed V and J ends, which lost 6 bases and 1 base, there was a span of 9 bases. The CDR3 sequence is 12 residues long. Germline V CDR1 and CDR2: DFQATT, SNEGSKA (reference sequence). The CDR3 nucleotides are TGCAGTGCCGAGGGGATTAACTATGGCTACACCTTC. Amino acid sequence: CSAEGINYGYTF.

The chain has TRBV4-1 and TRBJ2-5, with a tentative D call TRBD1 (5 bases). Between the trimmed V and J ends, which lost 2 bases and 4 bases, there was a span of 14 bases. Germline V lookup: CDR1 MGHRA, CDR2 YSYEKL. The CDR3 has 15 residues. This CDR3 reads CASSQFTGSLETQYF. DNA for the CDR3: TGCGCCAGCAGCCAATTTACAGGCAGCCTAGAGACCCAGTACTTC.

This clonotype was detected a few times. V is TRBV7-3 and J is TRBJ2-1; the match to TRBD2 covers 9 bases. Germline-derived CDR1 and CDR2 are SGHTA and FQGTGA. Germline trimming cut 4 bases from V and 7 bases from J; bases unmatched to any gene: 8. This CDR3 spans 15 amino acids. The CDR3 DNA reads TGTGCCAGCAGCTCTCAAGCGGGAGGACGAAATGAGCAGTTCTTC. Translation: CASSSQAGGRNEQFF.

The V gene is TRBV20-1, the J gene TRBJ2-3; 11 bases are shared with TRBD1. This CDR3 is 14 amino acids long. The V gene end was trimmed by 3 bases and the J gene end by 7 bases; junction bases not matched to a gene: 6. Germline-derived CDR1 and CDR2 are DFQATT and SNEGSKA (reference sequence). The chain's CDR3 is CSASGGQGAYTQYF. The DNA for the CDR3 is TGCAGTGCTAGTGGCGGACAGGGGGCATATACGCAGTATTTT.

The chain employs TRBV14 and TRBJ1-1; D is unclear. Trimming removed 1 base from V and 0 bases from J, with 6 bases in between. The CDR3 runs 14 residues. CDR1 SGHDN and CDR2 FVKESK come from the germline V gene. The CDR3 DNA reads as TGTGCCAGCAGCCAAGTAATGGTGAACACTGAAGCTTTCTTT. It specifies CASSQVMVNTEAFF.

V is TRBV6-2 or TRBV6-3 and J is TRBJ1-1; possible D gene TRBD1, 6 bases. This CDR3 contains 14 residues. Trimming pared 6 bases from V and 4 bases from J, leaving 15 bases between. Per the germline V gene, CDR1 is MNHEY and CDR2 is SVGEGT. CDR3 protein: CASRAGGPGTEAFF. CDR3 nucleotides: TGTGCCAGCAGGGCGGGGGGCCCGGGCACTGAAGCTTTCTTT.

The chain uses TRBV6-2 or TRBV6-3 and TRBJ2-1; D is unresolved. TRBJ2-7 explains the end of the DNA better; the J call may be wrong. The CDR3 runs to 14 residues. Per the germline V gene, CDR1 is MNHEY and CDR2 is SVGEGT. CDR3 sequence: CASSYSISRNEQYF. In DNA form, the CDR3 reads TGTGCCAGCAGTTACTCGATATCCCGCAACGAGCAGTACTTC.

The rearrangement links TRBV12-3 or TRBV12-4 to TRBJ1-1; TRBD1 matches 7 bases. The trim removed 1 base at V and 4 bases at J, leaving 3 bases unmatched. This CDR3 has 14 residues. Here the CDR3 DNA reads TGTGCCAGCAGTTTAGGGCAGGGGGTCACTGAAGCTTTCTTT. This sequence encodes CASSLGQGVTEAFF.